These 32 T cell receptor beta chains came from one sample sequenced in a study of blood T cells in healthy people across ages. Next came a second PCR, run for roughly 6 to 11 cycles, which used a sample-barcoded 5' primer along with a J-beta primer mix. TCRdb reprocessed the 5' RACE reads with MiXCR, giving one entry per CDR3 protein. The sample carries roughly 1.5 million distinct CDR3 sequences, roughly 43% recorded once. The sequenced sample was blood. These receptor sequences come from a young woman in good health.

There are many counts of this clonotype. The chain links TRBV12-3 or TRBV12-4 to TRBJ1-5; tentative D call: TRBD1 (6 bases). The V end was cut by 10 bases, the J end by 2 bases, with 9 bases between. The CDR3 consists of 12 residues. The CDR3 here is CATAGGNQPQHF. The CDR3 nucleotides are TGTGCCACCGCAGGGGGCAATCAGCCCCAGCATTTT.

This chain joins TRBV10-3 and TRBJ1-2, with 10 positions matching TRBD1. V trimming: 6 bases; J trimming: 3 bases; junction bases outside the gene matches: 4. The germline CDR1 and CDR2 sequences are ENHRY and SYGVKD. This CDR3 contains 14 residues. CDR3 residues: CAIRDGQGDYGYTF. The CDR3 DNA is TGTGCCATCAGAGACGGACAGGGGGACTATGGCTACACCTTC.

This clonotype was observed a handful of times. The chain couples TRBV2 to TRBJ2-5, with D maybe TRBD1 (6 bases). The ends were cut back, 5 bases at V and 11 bases at J, with 21 bases in the middle. CDR3 length: 14 amino acids. Germline V gene lookup returns CDR1 SNHLY and CDR2 FYNNEI. CDR3 in amino acids: CASSTQGTLLEQYF. For the CDR3, the DNA is TGTGCCAGCAGTACCCAGGGGACCTTATTAGAGCAGTACTTC.

This clonotype has just a few counts. The chain joins TRBV7-2 to TRBJ2-3, with 9 bases lining up with TRBD2. CDR3 length: 19 residues. The germline V gene has CDR1 SGHTA and CDR2 FQGNSA. Losses at the gene ends were 0 bases for V and 1 base for J; bases not matched to a gene: 11. In nucleotides, the CDR3 is TGTGCCAGCAGCTTAGCCAATAGCGGGAGCCGCTCGGGCACAGATACGCAGTATTTT. Protein product: CASSLANSGSRSGTDTQYF.

This clonotype was counted only a few times. The V gene is TRBV5-1, the J gene TRBJ2-3, with D perhaps matching TRBD2 (5 bases). CDR1 is SGHRS, CDR2 YFSETQ, per germline. This CDR3 is 14 amino acids long. V gave up 6 bases and J gave up 5 bases, with 16 bases separating them. CDR3: CASTQTEVGDTQYF. The CDR3 nucleotides read TGCGCCAGCACACAAACGGAGGTGGGAGATACGCAGTATTTT. Based on the CDR3 plus reference TRBV5-1 and TRBJ2-3, the full variable domain is KAGVTQTPRYLIKTRGQQVTLSCSPISGHRSVSWYQQTPGQGLQFLFEYFSETQRNKGNFPGRFSGRQFSNSRSEMNVSTLELGDSALYLCASTQTEVGDTQYFGPGTRLTVL.

CDR3 bases: TGCAGCGTTGGATCGTCCCCGTTCCAAGAGACCCAGTACTTC. It translates to CSVGSSPFQETQYF. The rearrangement uses TRBV29-1 and TRBJ2-5, with no clear D. The CDR3 length is 14 residues. Germline V gene lookup returns CDR1 SQVTM and CDR2 ANQGSEA. Trimming removed 4 bases from V and 1 base from J, with 13 bases in between.

The chain carries TRBV5-1 and TRBJ1-1, with TRBD1 identical over 8 bases. Trimming removed 4 bases from V and 5 bases from J; junction bases left unmatched: 7. CDR3 size: 14 residues. CDR1 SGHRS and CDR2 YFSETQ come from the germline V gene. DNA of the CDR3: TGCGCCAGCAGCCATCAGGGGGCTACGACTGAAGCTTTCTTT. Translated: CASSHQGATTEAFF.

This clonotype appeared a few times. The chain joins TRBV7-2 to TRBJ2-5, with 13 bases identical to TRBD2. CDR3 size: 15 residues. Germline V gives CDR1 SGHTA, CDR2 FQGNSA. J gave up 4 bases and V 5 bases, and 4 bases lay outside the gene matches. The CDR3 loop reads CASSTGLAGRETQYF. The CDR3 bases are TGTGCCAGCAGCACGGGACTAGCGGGAAGAGAGACCCAGTACTTC.

The chain recombines TRBV12-3 or TRBV12-4 with TRBJ2-5, with TRBD2 as a possible D gene (5 bases). V lost 5 bases and J 5 bases, leaving 15 bases between the germline ends. The CDR3 sequence is 14 residues long. The CDR3 DNA sequence: TGTGCCAGCAGTCCCCCTCCCACGGGGGAGACCCAGTACTTC. Residues: CASSPPPTGETQYF.

The chain recombines TRBV2 with TRBJ2-3; D assignment may be TRBD1 or TRBD2 (5 bases each). CDR3 size: 21 residues. The V and J ends lost 3 bases and 2 bases respectively, with 30 bases between them. Germline loops: CDR1 SNHLY, CDR2 FYNNEI. The CDR3 spells CASSDTAGAHFGGTYTDTQYF. The DNA of the CDR3 is TGTGCCAGCAGTGATACGGCCGGGGCGCACTTTGGCGGAACCTACACAGATACGCAGTATTTT.

This chain joins TRBV20-1 and TRBJ2-1, with TRBD2 as a possible D gene (6 bases). Germline values: CDR1 DFQATT, CDR2 SNEGSKA (reference sequence). This CDR3 has 13 amino acids. The CDR3 is CSPGVSSYNEQFF. CDR3 in DNA: TGCAGCCCGGGGGTGTCATCCTACAATGAGCAGTTCTTC.

The DNA for the CDR3 is TGTGCCAGCAGCTTAGCGTTTACAAAGGGAAAGGACGAGCAGTACTTC. Its translation is CASSLAFTKGKDEQYF. This rearrangement joins TRBV7-9 to TRBJ2-5; D ambiguous. With the DNA end fitting TRBJ2-7 better, the J assignment may be wrong. In germline, CDR1 is SEHNR, CDR2 FQNEAQ (reference sequence). CDR3 length: 16 amino acids.

The rearrangement uses TRBV29-1 and TRBJ1-1; D remains ambiguous. Per the germline V gene, CDR1 is SQVTM and CDR2 is ANQGSEA. The CDR3 runs 13 residues. V was clipped by 5 bases and J by 4 bases, with 14 bases between them. The CDR3, as DNA: TGCAGCGTTACAACACCGAAAGGCACTGAAGCTTTCTTT. Translated, it gives CSVTTPKGTEAFF.

This clonotype was seen more than once but under ten times. This chain joins TRBV12-3 or TRBV12-4 and TRBJ2-7; no firm D call. V lost 4 bases and J 2 bases, leaving 15 bases between the germline ends. The CDR3 spans 15 residues. The CDR3 is CASSSHTSSTYEQYF. DNA of the CDR3: TGTGCCAGCAGTTCCCACACCTCCTCAACCTACGAGCAGTACTTC.

The chain couples TRBV6-5 to TRBJ2-7; the match to TRBD2 covers 7 bases. This CDR3 is built from 14 residues. Germline V gene lookup returns CDR1 MNHEY and CDR2 SVGAGI. Germline trimming cut 7 bases from V and 7 bases from J; bases unmatched to any gene: 13. The CDR3 nucleotides are TGTGCCAGCATTAAGCGGGGAGACTACAATGAGCAGTACTTC. It yields the protein CASIKRGDYNEQYF.

The sample holds a few counts of this clonotype. This chain joins TRBV4-3 and TRBJ1-2; 8 nucleotides agree with TRBD1. Germline lookup yields CDR1 LGHNA and CDR2 YSLEER. V shed 7 bases and J 5 bases; nucleotides not matched to a gene: 18. The CDR3 covers 17 residues. The CDR3: CASTSGQGGRHQYGYTF. CDR3 nucleotide sequence: TGCGCCAGCACCTCAGGACAGGGAGGCAGGCACCAATATGGCTACACCTTC.

This chain uses TRBV4-2 with TRBJ1-2, with D uncertain. The germline gives CDR1 LGHNA, CDR2 YNFKEQ. The V end was cut by 0 bases, the J end by 0 bases, with 20 bases between. CDR3 length equals 19 residues. CDR3 nucleotide sequence: TGTGCCAGCAGCCAAGATGTCCCGAGGAGTGGAGGTACTAACTATGGCTACACCTTC. Residues: CASSQDVPRSGGTNYGYTF.

The chain joins TRBV20-1 to TRBJ1-2; D is possibly TRBD1 (6 bases). V lost 6 bases to trimming and J lost 5 bases, with 22 bases between them. This CDR3 contains 15 residues. The germline V gene encodes CDR1 DFQATT and CDR2 SNEGSKA (reference sequence). This CDR3 reads CSASGTRHIGYGYTF. In DNA form, the CDR3 reads TGCAGTGCCTCCGGGACACGCCACATAGGGTATGGCTACACCTTC.

This sequence joins TRBV24-1 and TRBJ2-7; no clear D. The CDR3 length is 14 residues. The V and J ends lost 4 bases and 7 bases respectively, with 16 bases between them. Per germline, CDR1 KGHDR and CDR2 SFDVKD. The CDR3 here is CATSDEQVWNEQYF. In DNA form, the CDR3 reads TGTGCCACCAGTGACGAGCAGGTCTGGAATGAGCAGTACTTC.

This clonotype turned up a few times. CDR3 bases: TGCAGCGTTGAAGAGGGACTAGCGGGAGGGCCTTACAATGAGCAGTTCTTC. Translating gives CSVEEGLAGGPYNEQFF. The chain carries TRBV29-1 and TRBJ2-1; 16 bases are shared with TRBD2. CDR3 length: 17 residues. Germline loops: CDR1 SQVTM, CDR2 ANQGSEA. J gave up 4 bases and V 0 bases, and 3 bases lay outside the gene matches.

CDR3 sequence reads: CASSFNPVRWETQFF. For the CDR3, the DNA is TGTGCCAGCAGCTTTAACCCAGTTCGGTGGGAGACCCAGTTCTTC. The V gene is TRBV27, the J gene TRBJ2-1; TRBD2 is a possible D gene (5 bases). Germline CDR1 reads MNHEY; CDR2 reads SMNVEV (reference sequence). Trimming left V 6 bases short and J 13 bases short, with 25 bases between. CDR3 size: 15 residues.

V usage is TRBV12-3 or TRBV12-4 and J usage is TRBJ2-5, with D possibly being TRBD1 (7 bases). The CDR3 is 17 residues long. Trimming took off 1 base at V and 11 bases at J, with 26 bases between the two ends. This CDR3 reads CASSLVTLGGQNNEQYF. As DNA, the CDR3 is TGTGCCAGCAGTTTAGTAACCCTGGGGGGACAGAACAATGAGCAGTACTTC.

The chain links TRBV18 to TRBJ2-2; the D gene is possibly TRBD2 (6 bases). V was cut by 3 bases and J by 5 bases, with 19 bases left in between. The CDR3 runs to 17 residues. The germline V gene has CDR1 KGHSH and CDR2 LQKENI. The CDR3 DNA sequence: TGTGCCAGCTCACCGCGGACGGACTACCGAGGGACCGGGGAGCTGTTTTTT. This translates into CASSPRTDYRGTGELFF. Using reference TRBV18 and TRBJ2-2 for the parts outside the CDR3, the full variable domain is NAGVMQNPRHLVRRRGQEARLRCSPMKGHSHVYWYRQLPEEGLKFMVYLQKENIIDESGMPKERFSAEFPKEGPSILRIQQVVRGDSAAYFCASSPRTDYRGTGELFFGEGSRLTVL.

This clonotype was recorded only once. The gene calls are TRBV9 and TRBJ2-3, with 7 bases fitting TRBD1. Trimming cost V 2 bases and J 0 bases; bases outside gene matches: 6. The length of the CDR3 is 16 residues. Per germline, CDR1 SGDLS and CDR2 YYNGEE. The CDR3 loop is CASSVNRDSSTDTQYF. The DNA for the CDR3 is TGTGCCAGCAGCGTGAACCGGGACAGCAGCACAGATACGCAGTATTTT.

The chain recombines TRBV20-1 with TRBJ2-2; D not certain. The CDR3 is 16 residues long. Germline V gives CDR1 DFQATT, CDR2 SNEGSKA (reference sequence). The V end was cut by 5 bases, the J end by 0 bases, with 16 bases between. The CDR3, as DNA: TGCAGTGCTCCTAACTCCCTGACGACGAACACCGGGGAGCTGTTTTTT. Protein: CSAPNSLTTNTGELFF.

The chain links TRBV5-1 to TRBJ1-2; 9 bases are shared with TRBD1. Per germline, CDR1 SGHRS and CDR2 YFSETQ. V gave up 3 bases and J gave up 13 bases; unmatched junction bases: 10. CDR3 size: 13 residues. The CDR3 nucleotides read TGCGCCAGCAGCTGGGGCGGACAGGGGATATCCACCTTC. Its protein is CASSWGGQGISTF. The variable domain in full, completed from reference TRBV5-1 and TRBJ1-2, reads KAGVTQTPRYLIKTRGQQVTLSCSPISGHRSVSWYQQTPGQGLQFLFEYFSETQRNKGNFPGRFSGRQFSNSRSEMNVSTLELGDSALYLCASSWGGQGISTFGSGTRLTVV.

There are a few counts of this clonotype. V gene TRBV11-1 combines with J gene TRBJ2-1, with 9 positions matching TRBD2. V lost 10 bases to trimming and J lost 8 bases; unmatched junction nucleotides: 15. CDR3 size: 15 residues. Germline V CDR1 and CDR2: SGHAT, FQDESV (reference sequence). CDR3 amino acids: CANRSSSGKKDEQFF. In DNA form, the CDR3 reads TGTGCCAACAGATCCTCTAGCGGGAAAAAAGATGAGCAGTTCTTC.

The chain's CDR3 is CASSPPPVLYEQYF. For the CDR3, the DNA is TGTGCCAGCAGTCCACCCCCGGTACTCTACGAGCAGTACTTC. This chain joins TRBV28 and TRBJ2-5, with D uncertain. The J call is doubtful: the DNA matches TRBJ2-7 better. Germline V lookup: CDR1 MDHEN, CDR2 SYDVKM. The CDR3 contains 14 residues.

The rearrangement links TRBV7-9 to TRBJ2-7, with 15 positions matching TRBD2. Germline V gene data show CDR1 as SEHNR and CDR2 as FQNEAQ (reference sequence). The CDR3 extends over 17 amino acids. The ends lost 0 bases at V and 4 bases at J; junction bases unmatched: 4. CDR3 DNA sequence: TGTGCCAGCAGCTTAGCGCGGGGACTAGCGGGAGGATACGAGCAGTACTTC. Protein: CASSLARGLAGGYEQYF.

The chain recombines TRBV12-3 or TRBV12-4 with TRBJ1-4; the match to TRBD1 covers 11 bases. With 5 bases clipped from V and 11 bases from J, the junction kept 13 bases outside the gene matches. The CDR3 totals 16 residues. The CDR3, as DNA: TGTGCCAGCAGTGCAACGGGACAGGGGGGGAGGAGGAAACTGTTTTTT. Its protein product is CASSATGQGGRRKLFF.

The rearrangement uses TRBV27 and TRBJ2-1; D remains ambiguous. V was trimmed by 6 bases and J by 7 bases, leaving 16 bases between them. The CDR3 covers 14 residues. The germline V gene has CDR1 MNHEY and CDR2 SMNVEV (reference sequence). CDR3 DNA: TGTGCCAGCAGACCTCGGCAGCTTGGGAATGAGCAGTTCTTC. Amino acids: CASRPRQLGNEQFF.

V is TRBV25-1 and J is TRBJ2-7; D not resolved. The CDR3 covers 13 residues. V was pared by 2 bases and J by 3 bases, with 8 bases between. Germline lookup yields CDR1 MGHDK and CDR2 SYGVNS. The chain's CDR3 is CASSEHPGYEQYF. The CDR3 coding sequence is TGTGCCAGCAGTGAACACCCGGGCTACGAGCAGTACTTC.